One and the same sample provided the 26 T cell receptor beta chains below, sequenced in a study of technical replicates of blood from several donors. Sequenced by immunoSEQ multiplex PCR; TCRdb stores in-frame clones only, minus some. The table has tens of thousands of clones, approximately 97% seen once. The specimen was T cells isolated from PBMCs. Every receptor here comes from a human donor in good health.

The CDR3 spells CASRLGVSSGNTIYF. The CDR3 DNA reads TGCGCCAGCAGGCTAGGGGTGAGCTCTGGAAACACCATATATTTT. This chain uses TRBV5-1 with TRBJ1-3, with D perhaps TRBD1 (5 bases). The CDR3 consists of 15 residues. In germline, CDR1 is SGHRS, CDR2 YFSETQ. V was pared by 5 bases and J by 0 bases, with 12 bases between. Filled out from reference TRBV5-1 and TRBJ1-3, the complete variable domain reads KAGVTQTPRYLIKTRGQQVTLSCSPISGHRSVSWYQQTPGQGLQFLFEYFSETQRNKGNFPGRFSGRQFSNSRSEMNVSTLELGDSALYLCASRLGVSSGNTIYFGEGSWLTVV.

The CDR3 reads CASSFFSGELFF. The CDR3 coding sequence is TGTGCCAGCAGTTTCTTCAGCGGGGAGCTGTTTTTT. This chain uses TRBV28 with TRBJ2-2; D ambiguous. The V end was cut by 3 bases, the J end by 7 bases, with 6 bases between. The CDR3 is 12 amino acids. Germline CDR1 is MDHEN and CDR2 is SYDVKM. Complete variable domain (other parts from reference TRBV28 and TRBJ2-2): DVKVTQSSRYLVKRTGEKVFLECVQDMDHENMFWYRQDPGLGLRLIYFSYDVKMKEKGDIPEGYSVSREKKERFSLILESASTNQTSMYLCASSFFSGELFFGEGSRLTVL.

The gene calls are TRBV5-1 and TRBJ1-1, with 8 nucleotides matching TRBD1. CDR1 and CDR2 (germline): SGHRS, YFSETQ. Trimming took 4 bases from V and 0 from J; bases not matched to a gene: 14. The length of the CDR3 is 18 residues. CDR3 nucleotides: TGCGCCAGCAGCGGTGGCGTTCGGACAGGGTGGATGAACACTGAAGCTTTCTTT. Translating it yields CASSGGVRTGWMNTEAFF.

The table lists this clone with a few counts. This chain joins TRBV28 and TRBJ2-1; TRBD2 matches at 10 bases. Germline CDR1 and CDR2: MDHEN and SYDVKM. The CDR3 consists of 16 residues. V lost 3 bases and J lost 5; bases outside the gene matches: 7. For the CDR3, the DNA is TGTGCCAGCAGTTTTCCGCTAGCGGGAGCCCACAATGAGCAGTTCTTC. Translation: CASSFPLAGAHNEQFF.

The chain combines TRBV7-6 with TRBJ2-7, with a weak D call TRBD2 (6 bases). Germline CDR1 SGHVS, CDR2 FNYEAQ. The length of the CDR3 is 14 residues. With 0 bases removed from V and 6 bases from J, the gap between germline ends came to 12 bases. The CDR3 protein is CASSLAWGESEQYF. CDR3 in DNA: TGTGCCAGCAGCTTAGCGTGGGGGGAGAGCGAGCAGTACTTC.

The rearrangement uses TRBV7-8 and TRBJ2-3, with D uncertain. The germline V and J ends were trimmed by 6 bases and 0 bases, with 13 bases remaining between them. Germline V gives CDR1 SGHVS, CDR2 FQNEAQ. This CDR3 region has 15 residues. In DNA, the CDR3 is TGTGCCAGCAGTTTCTCAGGTACTAGCACAGATACGCAGTATTTT. It translates to CASSFSGTSTDTQYF.

This clone was recorded only once. The genes are TRBV7-6 and TRBJ2-1; 9 bases are shared with TRBD1. The V gene end was trimmed by 4 bases and the J gene end by 5 bases; junction bases not matched to a gene: 0. CDR1 and CDR2 from the germline V gene are SGHVS and FNYEAQ. The CDR3 covers 13 residues. DNA of the CDR3: TGTGCCAGCAGCTGGACAGGGGACAATGAGCAGTTCTTC. This gives the protein CASSWTGDNEQFF.

This clone was picked up one time. This rearrangement joins TRBV25-1 to TRBJ2-7; TRBD1 matches at 7 bases. Germline CDR1 MGHDK, CDR2 SYGVNS. V was clipped by 7 bases and J by 1 base; unmatched bases: 13. CDR3 length: 16 residues. CDR3 loop: CASNSHRGRRSYEQYF. The CDR3 nucleotides are TGTGCCAGCAATTCTCACAGGGGTCGGAGGTCCTACGAGCAGTACTTC.

The chain is built from TRBV19 and TRBJ1-2; D may be TRBD1 (6 bases). This CDR3 region has 15 residues. Germline-derived CDR1 and CDR2 are LNHDA and SQIVND (reference sequence). V was trimmed by 0 bases and J by 0 bases, leaving 8 bases between them. The CDR3 sequence is CASSIDRDTNYGYTF. DNA of the CDR3: TGTGCCAGTAGTATAGACCGGGACACTAACTATGGCTACACCTTC.

There are a few counts of this clone. The chain joins TRBV6-4 to TRBJ2-1; 9 bases map to TRBD2. V was pared by 0 bases and J by 3 bases, with 3 bases of the junction left unmatched. Germline CDR1 MRHNA, CDR2 SNTAGT. The CDR3 extends over 16 amino acids. The CDR3 bases are TGTGCCAGCAGTGACTCGTCTAGCGGGGACTACAATGAGCAGTTCTTC. Its translation: CASSDSSSGDYNEQFF.

This clone was detected once. The gene calls are TRBV5-1 and TRBJ2-4, with 9 bases that match TRBD1. This CDR3 region has 16 residues. The germline gives CDR1 SGHRS, CDR2 YFSETQ. The V gene end was trimmed by 4 bases and the J gene end by 5 bases; junction bases not matched to a gene: 10. The CDR3, as DNA: TGCGCCAGCAGCCCTGACAGGGGGGGTCTGGAAAACATTCAGTACTTC. This encodes CASSPDRGGLENIQYF. Filled out from reference TRBV5-1 and TRBJ2-4, the complete variable domain reads KAGVTQTPRYLIKTRGQQVTLSCSPISGHRSVSWYQQTPGQGLQFLFEYFSETQRNKGNFPGRFSGRQFSNSRSEMNVSTLELGDSALYLCASSPDRGGLENIQYFGAGTRLSVL.

Written as DNA, the CDR3 is TGTGCCAGCAGCGTAGCGGAACAGAGGAACACTGAAGCTTTCTTT. It is translated as CASSVAEQRNTEAFF. The chain recombines TRBV9 with TRBJ1-1, with unresolved D. The CDR3 extends over 15 amino acids. Trimming left V 0 bases short and J 1 base short, with 10 bases between. The germline gives CDR1 SGDLS, CDR2 YYNGEE.

V gene TRBV19 combines with J gene TRBJ2-6, with D tentatively TRBD1 (5 bases). Germline lookup yields CDR1 LNHDA and CDR2 SQIVND (reference sequence). The V end lost 7 bases, the J end lost 0 bases, and 13 bases lay between the germline ends. This CDR3 is 16 amino acids long. CDR3 sequence (DNA): TGTGCCAGTACCACAGGACGCTTCTCTGGGGCCAACGTCCTGACTTTC. It specifies CASTTGRFSGANVLTF.

The chain recombines TRBV27 with TRBJ1-5; maybe TRBD1 (5 bases). Germline assignment: CDR1 MNHEY and CDR2 SMNVEV (reference sequence). Trimming cost V 8 bases and J 5 bases, with 13 bases left between them. The CDR3 consists of 13 residues. The chain's CDR3 is CASSPSGDQPQHF. The DNA of the CDR3 is TGTGCCAGCTCACCGTCGGGGGATCAGCCCCAGCATTTT.

This chain links TRBV2 with TRBJ2-7; 9 nucleotides agree with TRBD1. There are 13 residues in the CDR3. The ends lost 6 bases at V and 13 bases at J; junction bases unmatched: 13. The germline CDR1 and CDR2 sequences are SNHLY and FYNNEI. The CDR3 spells CASRAWDRDLPYF. The CDR3 DNA reads as TGTGCCAGCAGGGCTTGGGACAGGGACTTGCCTTACTTC. Drawing the rest from reference TRBV2 and TRBJ2-7, the complete variable domain is EPEVTQTPSHQVTQMGQEVILRCVPISNHLYFYWYRQILGQKVEFLVSFYNNEISEKSEIFDDQFSVERPDGSNFTLKIRSTKLEDSAMYFCASRAWDRDLPYFGPGTRLTVT.

The chain couples TRBV5-1 to TRBJ2-7, with D perhaps TRBD1 (6 bases). Germline V gene data show CDR1 as SGHRS and CDR2 as YFSETQ. The CDR3 spans 13 residues. Trimming took off 6 bases at V and 5 bases at J, with 15 bases between the two ends. CDR3 residues: CASTYPGADEQYF. The CDR3 nucleotides are TGCGCCAGCACTTACCCAGGGGCAGACGAGCAGTACTTC.

The CDR3 sequence is CAWSTGQGMSTEAFF. The DNA of the CDR3 is TGTGCCTGGAGCACGGGACAGGGGATGAGTACTGAAGCTTTCTTT. V and J are TRBV30 and TRBJ1-1, with 10 positions matching TRBD1. The J segment lost 5 bases and the V segment lost 3 bases, leaving 9 bases of the junction unmatched. This CDR3 has 15 amino acids. Germline V lookup: CDR1 GTSNPN, CDR2 SVGIG (reference sequence).

CDR3 sequence: CASSVGQNTEAFF. In DNA, the CDR3 is TGTGCCAGCAGTGTCGGACAGAACACTGAAGCTTTCTTT. The genes are TRBV6-4 and TRBJ1-1; D is perhaps TRBD1 (5 bases). The length of the CDR3 is 13 residues. V was shortened by 4 bases and J by 1 base, with 7 bases between the two germline ends. Germline V CDR1 and CDR2: MRHNA, SNTAGT.

The chain recombines TRBV15 with TRBJ2-3, with 11 bases aligning to TRBD2. CDR3 length: 20 residues. The V gene end was trimmed by 0 bases and the J gene end by 0 bases; junction bases not matched to a gene: 11. CDR1 and CDR2 (germline): LNHNV, YYDKDF (reference sequence). The DNA for the CDR3 is TGTGCCACCAGCAGAGATAGCCTAGCGGGAGGAAGAGTTAGCACAGATACGCAGTATTTT. It specifies CATSRDSLAGGRVSTDTQYF.

CDR3 nucleotide sequence: TGCGCCAGCAGCGTGACCGGGACTTCCTCCGGGGAGCTGTTTTTT. It is translated as CASSVTGTSSGELFF. V is TRBV5-1 and J is TRBJ2-2; D perhaps matches TRBD2 (6 bases). CDR1 is SGHRS and CDR2 is YFSETQ in the germline V gene. The CDR3 is made up of 15 amino acids. Trimming stripped 4 bases from V and 6 bases from J, with 16 bases between.

J is TRBJ2-2 and V is TRBV4-1; TRBD1 matches at 7 bases. Trimming removed 3 bases from V and 5 bases from J; junction bases left unmatched: 3. Germline CDR1 is MGHRA and CDR2 is YSYEKL. The CDR3 length is 14 residues. CDR3 bases: TGCGCCAGCAGCCATTTGACAGGGACCGGGGAGCTGTTTTTT. Protein: CASSHLTGTGELFF.

This clone was seen a few times. The chain links TRBV5-6 to TRBJ1-1, with a possible D match to TRBD1 (5 bases). Germline loops: CDR1 SGHDT, CDR2 YYEEEE. The V end was cut by 3 bases, the J end by 5 bases, with 23 bases between. This CDR3 is 17 amino acids long. CDR3 sequence reads: CASSSKIDRGRITEAFF. The CDR3 DNA is TGTGCCAGCAGCTCCAAAATTGACCGGGGGAGAATTACTGAAGCTTTCTTT.

The gene calls are TRBV7-2 and TRBJ2-7, with 7 positions matching TRBD2. The ends lost 2 bases at V and 1 base at J; junction bases unmatched: 17. CDR1 is SGHTA, CDR2 FQGNSA, per germline. This CDR3 is built from 19 residues. The DNA of the CDR3 is TGTGCCAGCAGCTTATGGGCTAGCGGTAGCTCTACTAGATCCTACGAGCAGTACTTC. It translates to CASSLWASGSSTRSYEQYF.

The genes are TRBV11-3 and TRBJ2-7, with 11 bases that match TRBD1. After removal of 3 bases from V and 5 bases from J, the junction contained 12 bases not matched to a gene. This CDR3 comprises 17 residues. CDR1 is SGHNT and CDR2 is YENEEA in the germline V gene. The DNA of the CDR3 is TGTGCCAGCAGCTTGGATAACCGGGACAGGGGGTCCCACGAGCAGTACTTC. Translated: CASSLDNRDRGSHEQYF.

The chain joins TRBV5-4 to TRBJ2-7, with no clear D. Germline V gene lookup returns CDR1 SGHNT and CDR2 YYREEE (reference sequence). Trimming stripped 3 bases from V and 7 bases from J, with 11 bases between. The CDR3 is made up of 12 amino acids. In DNA, the CDR3 is TGTGCCAGCAGCTCAAACCGCAGGGAGCAGTACTTC. It specifies CASSSNRREQYF. Supplemented by reference TRBV5-4 and TRBJ2-7, the full variable domain reads ETGVTQSPTHLIKTRGQQVTLRCSSQSGHNTVSWYQQALGQGPQFIFQYYREEENGRGNFPPRFSGLQFPNYSSELNVNALELDDSALYLCASSSNRREQYFGPGTRLTVT.

The V call is TRBV28, the J call TRBJ2-7, with TRBD2 identical over 9 bases. Germline CDR1 reads MDHEN; CDR2 reads SYDVKM. This CDR3 spans 15 amino acids. After removal of 5 bases from V and 1 base from J, the junction contained 6 bases not matched to a gene. CDR3 sequence: CASSPTSGRSYEQYF. CDR3 DNA: TGTGCCAGCAGTCCGACTAGCGGAAGGTCCTACGAGCAGTACTTC.